Described below is a single T cell receptor beta chain sequence and its context. Germline V gene data show CDR1 as SGHTA and CDR2 as FQGNSA. The CDR3 spans 14 residues. V lost 1 base and J 5 bases, leaving 11 bases between the germline ends. This entry comes from a study of cytomegalovirus exposure and HLA in healthy donors. Amplification used 60 Vbeta primers and 13 Jbeta primers. Sequencing was performed with immunoSEQ multiplex PCR; in TCRdb, only in-frame clones are kept and a portion is missing. This table holds roughly 170,000 clones, 80% found once. This TCR was recovered from a young man in good health and CMV-seropositive. J is TRBJ2-5 and V is TRBV7-2; weak D call: TRBD2 (5 bases). The sequenced material came from PBMCs. The DNA for the CDR3 is TGTGCCAGCAGCTTAGGGACTTCGAGGGAGACCCAGTACTTC. It is translated as CASSLGTSRETQYF. The full variable domain, its missing parts supplied by reference TRBV7-2 and TRBJ2-5, is GAGVSQSPSNKVTEKGKDVELRCDPISGHTALYWYRQSLGQGLEFLIYFQGNSAPDKSGLPSDRFSAERTGGSVSTLTIQRTQQEDSAVYLCASSLGTSRETQYFGPGTRLLVL.